This T cell receptor beta chain derives from a study of shared clonotypes between healthy human individuals. About the research overall: Contributing individuals were a couple of females and three males aged 18 to 49. Study-wide results and limits: Genetic and exposure-history diversity was limited by the small donor number. Naive subsets generally exceeded memory subsets in estimated richness.

The V segment lost 2 bases and the J segment 7 bases; nucleotides outside the gene matches: 3. CDR1 is SEHNR and CDR2 is FQNEAQ in the germline V gene (reference sequence). The CDR3 contains 13 residues. Note on this clone: Its antigen is undetermined. This same CDR3 is encoded by further DNA sequences in the sample.

Naive CD8 cells lacked CD45RO, underwent positive selection for CCR7 and left out terminally differentiated effector memory CD45RA+ cells. Only in-frame clones appear in the TCRdb table, and some are missing; sequencing was by immunoSEQ multiplex PCR. The table has around 2,100,000 clones, about 95% seen once. This clonotype was sampled from a man younger than 30 in good health. The sequenced material came from naive CD8+ T cells sorted from blood. J is TRBJ1-1 and V is TRBV7-9; TRBD1 matches at 8 bases. CDR3 loop: CASSLTGTGEAFF. As DNA, the CDR3 is TGTGCCAGCAGCTTAACCGGGACAGGTGAAGCTTTCTTT.